The source of this T cell receptor (beta chain) is a study of OX40 agonist ivuxolimab in advanced cancers. Study summary: Ivuxolimab, an agonistic anti-OX40 (CD134) antibody, was given to patients.

Notes on this clone: This sample also contains other DNA sequences that code for the same CDR3.

Germline V gene data show CDR1 as SQVTM and CDR2 as ANQGSEA. The CDR3 is 12 residues long. Between the trimmed V and J ends, which lost 1 base and 2 bases, there was a span of 5 bases. Only in-frame clones appear in the TCRdb table, and some are missing; sequencing was by immunoSEQ multiplex PCR. The table lists about 19,000 clones, about four fifths of them singletons. The sequence was collected from an adult with an advanced solid tumor such as melanoma, head and neck, liver or kidney cancer. The V gene is TRBV29-1, the J gene TRBJ2-5; D may correspond to TRBD1 or TRBD2 (5 bases each). Sequenced here: CD4+ or CD8+ T cells sorted from blood, sampled in a trial of the OX40 agonist ivuxolimab. Here the CDR3 reads CSVEGGQETQYF. The CDR3 coding sequence is TGCAGCGTTGAAGGGGGGCAAGAGACCCAGTACTTC.